Detailed here is one T cell receptor beta chain. This entry comes from a study of cytomegalovirus exposure and HLA in healthy donors. Vbeta (60) and Jbeta (13) primers were used in the PCR. Here immunoSEQ multiplex PCR was the method, and the copy in TCRdb shows in-frame clones only, minus some. This sample has 200,000 to 250,000 clones; around 80% occur once, and the top ten carry roughly 0.71%. The CDR3 sequence is 14 residues long. CDR1 is MNHNS, CDR2 SASEGT, per germline. After removal of 6 bases from V and 3 bases from J, the junction contained 7 bases not matched to a gene. The material sequenced was PBMCs. The rearrangement links TRBV6-1 to TRBJ1-1; 7 bases match TRBD1. The sequence came from a boy between 2 and 10 years old in good health and CMV-seronegative. The CDR3 bases are TGTGCCAGCAGCTTATCAGGGGGTGACACTGAAGCTTTCTTT. It translates to CASSLSGGDTEAFF.